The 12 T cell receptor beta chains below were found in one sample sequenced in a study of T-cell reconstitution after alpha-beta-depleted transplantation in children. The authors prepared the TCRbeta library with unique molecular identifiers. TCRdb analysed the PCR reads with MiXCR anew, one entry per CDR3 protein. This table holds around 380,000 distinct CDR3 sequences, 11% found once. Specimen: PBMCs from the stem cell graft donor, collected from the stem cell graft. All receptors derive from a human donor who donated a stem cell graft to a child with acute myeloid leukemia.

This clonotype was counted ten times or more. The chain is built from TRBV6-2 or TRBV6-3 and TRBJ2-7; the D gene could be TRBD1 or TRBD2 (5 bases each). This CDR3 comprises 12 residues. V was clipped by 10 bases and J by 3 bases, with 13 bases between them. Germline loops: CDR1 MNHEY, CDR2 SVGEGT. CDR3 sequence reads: CATETDYYEQYF. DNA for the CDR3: TGTGCCACCGAGACAGACTACTACGAGCAGTACTTC.

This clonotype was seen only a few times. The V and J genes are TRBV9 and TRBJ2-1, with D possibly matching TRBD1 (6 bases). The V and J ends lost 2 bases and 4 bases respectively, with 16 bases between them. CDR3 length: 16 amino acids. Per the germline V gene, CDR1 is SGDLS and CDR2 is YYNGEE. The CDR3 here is CASSVGFGTQYNEQFF. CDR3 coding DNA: TGTGCCAGCAGCGTGGGGTTCGGGACACAATACAATGAGCAGTTCTTC.

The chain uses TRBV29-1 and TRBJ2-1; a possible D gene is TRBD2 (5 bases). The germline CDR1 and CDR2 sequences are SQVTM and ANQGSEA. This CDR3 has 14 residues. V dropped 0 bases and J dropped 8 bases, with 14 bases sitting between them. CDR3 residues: CSVEEGRISDEQFF. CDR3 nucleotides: TGCAGCGTTGAAGAAGGACGAATTAGCGATGAGCAGTTCTTC.

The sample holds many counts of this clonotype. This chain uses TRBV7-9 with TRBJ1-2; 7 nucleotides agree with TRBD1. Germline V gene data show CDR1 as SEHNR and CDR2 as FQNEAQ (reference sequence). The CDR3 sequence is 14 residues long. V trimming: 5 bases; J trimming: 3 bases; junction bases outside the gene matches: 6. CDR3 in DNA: TGTGCCAGCAGCCTCGACAGGGCTTACTATGGCTACACCTTC. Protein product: CASSLDRAYYGYTF.

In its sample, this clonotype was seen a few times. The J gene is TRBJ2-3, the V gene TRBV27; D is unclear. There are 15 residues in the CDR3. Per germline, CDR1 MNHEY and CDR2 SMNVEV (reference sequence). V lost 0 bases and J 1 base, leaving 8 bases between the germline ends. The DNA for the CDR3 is TGTGCCAGCAGTTTATCTTCCTGGCGCACAGATACGCAGTATTTT. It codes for CASSLSSWRTDTQYF.

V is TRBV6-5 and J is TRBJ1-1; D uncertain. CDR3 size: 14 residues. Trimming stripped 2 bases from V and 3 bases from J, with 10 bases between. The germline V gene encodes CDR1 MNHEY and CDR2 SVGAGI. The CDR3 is CASSYHAGDTEAFF. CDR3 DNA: TGTGCCAGCAGTTACCACGCCGGGGACACTGAAGCTTTCTTT.

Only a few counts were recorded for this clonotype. CDR3 bases: TGTGCCAGCAGCCGGGGGCTTCAAGGCGAGCAGTACTTC. Encoded protein: CASSRGLQGEQYF. V and J are TRBV3-1 and TRBJ2-7, with D maybe TRBD1 (6 bases). V shed 4 bases and J shed 6 bases, with 13 bases lying between them. The CDR3 has 13 residues. Looked up from germline, CDR1 is LGHDT and CDR2 is YNNKEL (reference sequence).

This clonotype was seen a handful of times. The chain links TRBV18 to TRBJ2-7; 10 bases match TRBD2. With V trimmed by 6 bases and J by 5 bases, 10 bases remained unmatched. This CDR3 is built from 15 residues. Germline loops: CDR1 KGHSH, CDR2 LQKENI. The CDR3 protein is CASSRSSGRVNEQYF. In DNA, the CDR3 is TGTGCCAGCTCCAGATCTAGCGGGAGAGTGAACGAGCAGTACTTC.

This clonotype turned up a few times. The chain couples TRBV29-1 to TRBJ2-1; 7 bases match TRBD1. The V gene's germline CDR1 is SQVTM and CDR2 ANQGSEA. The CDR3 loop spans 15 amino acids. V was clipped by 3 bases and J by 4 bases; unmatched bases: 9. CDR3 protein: CSVDPGQGVYNEQFF. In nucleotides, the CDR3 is TGCAGCGTTGATCCTGGCCAGGGGGTTTACAATGAGCAGTTCTTC.

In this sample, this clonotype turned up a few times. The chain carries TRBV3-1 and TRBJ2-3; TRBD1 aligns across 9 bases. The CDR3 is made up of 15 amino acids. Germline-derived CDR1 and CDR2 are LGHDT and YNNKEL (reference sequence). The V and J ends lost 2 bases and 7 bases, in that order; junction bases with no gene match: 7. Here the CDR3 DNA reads TGTGCCAGCAGCCAATCCGGGACAGGGAGTAATACGCAGTATTTT. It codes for CASSQSGTGSNTQYF.

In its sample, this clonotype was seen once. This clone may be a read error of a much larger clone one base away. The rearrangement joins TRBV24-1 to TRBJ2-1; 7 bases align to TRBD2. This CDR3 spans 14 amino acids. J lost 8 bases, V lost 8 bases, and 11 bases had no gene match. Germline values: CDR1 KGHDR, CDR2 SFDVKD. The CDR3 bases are TGTGCCACCACTGACGCCGGGACTACCGATGAGCAGTTCTTC. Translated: CATTDAGTTDEQFF.

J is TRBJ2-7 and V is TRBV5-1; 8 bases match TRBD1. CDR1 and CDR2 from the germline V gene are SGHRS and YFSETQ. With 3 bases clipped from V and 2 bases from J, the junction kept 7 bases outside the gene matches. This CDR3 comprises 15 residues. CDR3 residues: CASSWGTGGTYEQYF. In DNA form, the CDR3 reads TGCGCCAGCAGCTGGGGGACAGGTGGAACCTACGAGCAGTACTTC.